This TCR beta chain was found in a study of blood T cell repertoires in COVID-19. Study information: Donors of Cohort 3 who recovered were those that had two negative PCRs, clearance, or symptom resolution. Sample material is recorded as cDNA or gDNA derived from T cells, B-cell-depleted T cells, or PBMCs.

Germline loops: CDR1 KGHSH, CDR2 LQKENI. The CDR3 has 14 amino acids. The junction had 2 bases not matched to a gene; V was cut back by 3 bases and J by 1 base. Clinical history as reported by participants underpinned cohort assignment. Per the authors' pipeline: How many nucleated cells were present was estimated from reference gene primer amplification. Using immunoSEQ multiplex PCR, the repertoire was profiled, and TCRdb retains in-frame clones only, with some absent. That table furnishes V, J and clone size, whereas the DNA furnished D and trimming. Of fewer than 350,000 clones listed, more than 75% were seen once; the top ten hold roughly 2%.

This chain joins TRBV18 and TRBJ2-5; TRBD1 matches at 7 bases. This TCR was recovered from an older woman in a cohort exposed to, infected with or recovered from COVID-19 (not recorded which). Sequenced input: PBMCs or T cells enriched from blood (not recorded which). CDR3 nucleotides: TGTGCCAGCTCACCGGGACAGCCCCAAGAGACCCAGTACTTC. This translates into CASSPGQPQETQYF. Full variable domain (outside the CDR3, taken from reference TRBV18 and TRBJ2-5): NAGVMQNPRHLVRRRGQEARLRCSPMKGHSHVYWYRQLPEEGLKFMVYLQKENIIDESGMPKERFSAEFPKEGPSILRIQQVVRGDSAAYFCASSPGQPQETQYFGPGTRLLVL.